Following are 6 T cell receptor beta chains from one sample sequenced in a study of HIV-infected patients and healthy controls. TCRdb reprocessed the 5' RACE reads via MiXCR and lists one record per CDR3 protein. The table records about 67,000 distinct CDR3 sequences, about 17% of them present only once. Specimen: CD4+ T cells from blood. The receptors were gathered from a human donor in good health.

This clonotype was counted many times. J is TRBJ1-4 and V is TRBV7-2; D not resolved. V was cut by 4 bases and J by 6 bases, with 15 bases left in between. The V gene's germline CDR1 is SGHTA and CDR2 FQGNSA. The CDR3 contains 15 residues. CDR3 sequence (DNA): TGTGCCAGCAGCTCCCGTCAGACCCCTGATGAAAAACTGTTTTTT. This encodes CASSSRQTPDEKLFF.

This clonotype was observed at least ten times. This chain connects TRBV20-1 to TRBJ1-5; D remains ambiguous. The CDR3 is made up of 16 amino acids. V lost 1 base and J lost 5, with 18 bases in between. Germline V CDR1 and CDR2: DFQATT, SNEGSKA (reference sequence). The CDR3 bases are TGCAGTGCTAGAGTCGCCGGGAGAAATAACGATCAGCCCCAGCATTTT. Its protein product is CSARVAGRNNDQPQHF.

This clonotype was picked up one time. The chain is built from TRBV7-9 and TRBJ2-6, with D perhaps assigned TRBD1 or TRBD2 (5 bases each). Per germline, CDR1 SEHNR and CDR2 FQNEAQ (reference sequence). This CDR3 contains 17 residues. Trimming removed 3 bases at V and 0 bases at J, with 12 bases between. The CDR3 sequence: CASSLGTGDSGANVLTF. The CDR3 nucleotides read TGTGCCAGCAGCTTGGGGACGGGTGACTCTGGGGCCAACGTCCTGACTTTC.

This chain joins TRBV7-9 and TRBJ2-3, with a weak D call TRBD2 (6 bases). CDR3 length: 14 amino acids. Germline CDR1 is SEHNR and CDR2 is FQNEAQ (reference sequence). V lost 5 bases and J lost 6, with 15 bases in between. In DNA, the CDR3 is TGTGCCAGCAGCCAAATGGGGGGATCGGATACGCAGTATTTT. Translation: CASSQMGGSDTQYF.

This clonotype was counted only a few times. The chain employs TRBV20-1 and TRBJ2-5, with 11 bases fitting TRBD2. Germline CDR1 and CDR2: DFQATT and SNEGSKA (reference sequence). Trimming at V came to 5 bases and at J to 10 bases, leaving 12 bases not matched to a gene. The CDR3 is 14 amino acids. CDR3 residues: CSALTSGRIVGQYF. The DNA for the CDR3 is TGCAGTGCTTTAACTAGCGGGAGAATCGTAGGCCAGTACTTC.

The chain recombines TRBV2 with TRBJ2-3; D uncertain. CDR1 and CDR2 (germline): SNHLY, FYNNEI. With 10 bases removed from V and 2 bases from J, the gap between germline ends came to 16 bases. This CDR3 region has 14 residues. CDR3 sequence: CATAPSPHTDTQYF. In nucleotides, the CDR3 is TGTGCCACCGCCCCATCCCCTCACACAGATACGCAGTATTTT.